The source of this TCR beta chain is a study of T cell responses to AZD1222 COVID-19 vaccine. Data came from immunoSEQ multiplex PCR; TCRdb stores just in-frame clones and leaves some out. The sample includes under 80,000 clones, 60% to 85% of them seen just once. General study points: Only a handful of AZD1222 recipients, more than 5 in all, had baseline seropositivity. Clonal diversity was possibly underestimated, and the donors were mostly white British, with more females.

The germline V gene encodes CDR1 SGHTS and CDR2 YDEGEE. The CDR3 spans 16 residues. Trimming removed 2 bases from V and 2 bases from J, with 15 bases in between. This clone was found once. Its antigen remains unidentified. Sequenced material: peripheral blood, taken on day 0 of MenACWY control vaccination. This chain uses TRBV5-8 with TRBJ2-3; D ambiguous. The receptor's source is an adult in good health. The CDR3 DNA sequence: TGTGCCAGCAGCTTAACTTCGCAAGCTCTCACAGATACGCAGTATTTT. This gives the protein CASSLTSQALTDTQYF.